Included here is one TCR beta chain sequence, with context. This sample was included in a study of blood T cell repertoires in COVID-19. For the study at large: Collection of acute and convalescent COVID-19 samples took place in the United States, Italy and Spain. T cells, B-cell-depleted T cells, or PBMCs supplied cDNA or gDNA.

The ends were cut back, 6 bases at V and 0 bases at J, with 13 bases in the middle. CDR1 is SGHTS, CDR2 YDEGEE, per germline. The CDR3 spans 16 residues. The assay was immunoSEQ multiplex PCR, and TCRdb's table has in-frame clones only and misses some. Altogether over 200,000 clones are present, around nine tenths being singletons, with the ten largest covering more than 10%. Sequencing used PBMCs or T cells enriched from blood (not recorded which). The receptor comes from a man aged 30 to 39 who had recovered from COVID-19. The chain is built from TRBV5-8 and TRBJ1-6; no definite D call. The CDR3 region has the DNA TGTGCCAGCACCCAACAGTTTAGCTCCTATAATTCACCCCTCCACTTT. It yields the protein CASTQQFSSYNSPLHF.